The present T cell receptor (beta chain) was sequenced within a study of CD4+ T cells in melanoma. Whole-study findings and limits: Diverse differentiation states were reported for melanoma neoantigen-specific CD4+ T cells. A reported correlation linked neoantigen-specific CD4+ T cells to CD8+, macrophage and B cell function.

CDR1 KGHSH and CDR2 LQKENI come from the germline V gene. CDR3 length equals 15 residues. Trimming removed 0 bases at V and 1 base at J, with 9 bases between. Measured with immunoSEQ multiplex PCR; TCRdb has only the in-frame clones, and not every one. The sample contains 52,000 or so clones, approximately 74% of which appear only once. As to this clone: Its antigen is as yet unknown.

Material: tumor tissue. This clonotype originated in a human donor with melanoma. This rearrangement joins TRBV18 to TRBJ1-2; D not resolved. For the CDR3, the DNA is TGTGCCAGCTCACCACCGGCCGGTATTAACTATGGCTACACCTTC. This translates into CASSPPAGINYGYTF.